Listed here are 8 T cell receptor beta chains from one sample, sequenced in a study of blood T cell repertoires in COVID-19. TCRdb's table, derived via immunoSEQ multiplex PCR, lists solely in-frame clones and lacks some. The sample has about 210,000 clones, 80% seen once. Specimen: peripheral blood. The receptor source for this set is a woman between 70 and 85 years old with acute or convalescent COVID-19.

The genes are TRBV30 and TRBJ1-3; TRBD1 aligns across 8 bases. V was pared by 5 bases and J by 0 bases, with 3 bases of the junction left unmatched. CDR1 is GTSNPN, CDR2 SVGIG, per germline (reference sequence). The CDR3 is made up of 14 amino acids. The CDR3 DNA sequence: TGTGCCTGGGGGACAGGCTCCTCTGGAAACACCATATATTTT. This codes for CAWGTGSSGNTIYF.

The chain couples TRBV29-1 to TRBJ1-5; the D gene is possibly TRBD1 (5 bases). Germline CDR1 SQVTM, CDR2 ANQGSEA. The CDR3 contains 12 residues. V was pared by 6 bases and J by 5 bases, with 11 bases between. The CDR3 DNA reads TGCAGCGTCAGGGATCTTGATCAGCCCCAGCATTTT. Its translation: CSVRDLDQPQHF.

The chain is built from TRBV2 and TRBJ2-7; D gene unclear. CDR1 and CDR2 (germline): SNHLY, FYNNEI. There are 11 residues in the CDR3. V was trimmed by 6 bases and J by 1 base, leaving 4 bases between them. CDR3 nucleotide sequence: TGTGCCAGCAGGACATCCTACGAGCAGTACTTC. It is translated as CASRTSYEQYF.

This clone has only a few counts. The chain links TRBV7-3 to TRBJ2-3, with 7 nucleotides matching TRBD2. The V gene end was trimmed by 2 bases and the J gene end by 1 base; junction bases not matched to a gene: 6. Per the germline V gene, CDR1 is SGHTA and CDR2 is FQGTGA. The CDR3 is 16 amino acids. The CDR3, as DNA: TGTGCCAGCAGCTTAGCCACGGGGGGTGGCACAGATACGCAGTATTTT. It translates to CASSLATGGGTDTQYF. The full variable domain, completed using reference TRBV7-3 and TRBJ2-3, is GAGVSQTPSNKVTEKGKYVELRCDPISGHTALYWYRQSLGQGPEFLIYFQGTGAADDSGLPNDRFFAVRPEGSVSTLKIQRTERGDSAVYLCASSLATGGGTDTQYFGPGTRLTVL.

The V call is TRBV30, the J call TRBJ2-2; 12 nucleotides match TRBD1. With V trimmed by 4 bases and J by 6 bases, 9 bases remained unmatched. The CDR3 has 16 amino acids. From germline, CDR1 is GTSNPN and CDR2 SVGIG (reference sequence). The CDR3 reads CAWTDRDRGPPGELFF. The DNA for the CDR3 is TGTGCCTGGACAGACCGGGACAGGGGGCCCCCCGGGGAGCTGTTTTTT.

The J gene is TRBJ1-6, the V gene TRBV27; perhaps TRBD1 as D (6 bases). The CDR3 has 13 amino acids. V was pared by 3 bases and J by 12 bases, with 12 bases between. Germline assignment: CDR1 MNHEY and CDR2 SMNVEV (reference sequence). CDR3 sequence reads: CASSLRQDRPLHF. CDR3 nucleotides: TGTGCCAGCAGTTTGAGACAGGACCGACCCCTCCACTTT.

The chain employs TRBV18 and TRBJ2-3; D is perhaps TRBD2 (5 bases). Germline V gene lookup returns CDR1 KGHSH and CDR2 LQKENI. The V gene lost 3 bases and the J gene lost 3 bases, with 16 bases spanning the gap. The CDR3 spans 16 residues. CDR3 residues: CASSPRWDLATDTQYF. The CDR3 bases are TGTGCCAGCTCACCGAGATGGGATCTAGCAACAGATACGCAGTATTTT.

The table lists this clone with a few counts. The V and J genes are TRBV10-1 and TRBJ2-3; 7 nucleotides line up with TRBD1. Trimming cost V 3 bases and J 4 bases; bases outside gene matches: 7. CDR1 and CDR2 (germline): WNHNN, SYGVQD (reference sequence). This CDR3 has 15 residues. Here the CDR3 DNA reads TGCGCCAGCAGTGACTCTACGACAGGGTCAGATACGCAGTATTTT. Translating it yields CASSDSTTGSDTQYF.